This record covers a single T cell receptor (beta chain). Germline loops: CDR1 MGHRA, CDR2 YSYEKL. Trimming took 4 bases from V and 5 from J, leaving 17 bases between them. This CDR3 contains 16 residues. Alongside a J-beta primer mix, a sample-barcoded 5' primer served in a second PCR lasting roughly 6 to 12 cycles. TCRdb reprocessed the 5' RACE reads with MiXCR, giving one entry per CDR3 protein. The sample has almost 1 million distinct CDR3 sequences, 45% to 60% seen once. This sample stems from a study of blood T cells in healthy people across ages. Sequencing was done on a sample of blood. This TCR was recovered from a woman aged 60 to 75 in good health. J is TRBJ2-2 and V is TRBV4-1; D not resolved. DNA for the CDR3: TGCGCCAGCAGCCCCCTCGACCTTATGGTAACCGGGGAGCTGTTTTTT. It specifies CASSPLDLMVTGELFF.